This passage covers 16 T cell receptor beta chains from one sample sequenced in a study of radiotherapy plus CTLA-4 blockade in lung cancer. Using immunoSEQ multiplex PCR, the repertoire was profiled, and TCRdb retains in-frame clones only, with some absent. The data show tens of thousands of clones, 70% to 90% seen once. The sample consisted of peripheral blood, taken from a patient treated with radiotherapy plus ipilimumab. The receptors originated from a human donor with non-small cell lung cancer whose response to radiotherapy plus ipilimumab could not be evaluated.

The chain joins TRBV29-1 to TRBJ2-3, with 9 positions matching TRBD2. The germline gives CDR1 SQVTM, CDR2 ANQGSEA. The CDR3 contains 15 residues. V gave up 8 bases and J gave up 2 bases; unmatched junction bases: 11. In DNA, the CDR3 is TGCAGCCTTATGGGGAGCGGGGGGTCCACAGATACGCAGTATTTT. It translates to CSLMGSGGSTDTQYF.

In this sample, this clone turned up once. This rearrangement joins TRBV10-2 to TRBJ2-3; 9 bases fit TRBD2. CDR1 is WSHSY, CDR2 SAAADI, per germline. The CDR3 is made up of 14 amino acids. Germline trimming cut 7 bases from V and 5 bases from J; bases unmatched to any gene: 7. CDR3 sequence (DNA): TGCGCCAGCAAATTAGCGGGAGCTAGAGATACGCAGTATTTT. Translation: CASKLAGARDTQYF.

The chain uses TRBV27 and TRBJ2-7, with TRBD2 identical over 9 bases. The ends lost 5 bases at V and 9 bases at J; junction bases unmatched: 20. This CDR3 has 17 amino acids. Germline CDR1 MNHEY, CDR2 SMNVEV (reference sequence). The CDR3 DNA reads as TGTGCCAGCAGTCTTATGGGGGCTAGCGGGGCCGCGAGCAGGCAGTACTTC. Protein sequence: CASSLMGASGAASRQYF.

The V call is TRBV7-2, the J call TRBJ1-1, with D tentatively TRBD1 (5 bases). The CDR3 spans 14 residues. Germline lookup yields CDR1 SGHTA and CDR2 FQGNSA. V lost 3 bases and J 0 bases, leaving 8 bases between the germline ends. The CDR3, as DNA: TGTGCCAGCAGCTTGGACACCATGAACACTGAAGCTTTCTTT. Amino acid sequence: CASSLDTMNTEAFF.

This chain joins TRBV4-3 and TRBJ2-1; tentatively, D is TRBD2 (6 bases). The ends were cut back, 2 bases at V and 1 base at J, with 18 bases in the middle. The CDR3 extends over 18 amino acids. Germline assignment: CDR1 LGHNA and CDR2 YSLEER. CDR3 loop: CASSQPRGGGRSYNEQFF. The DNA of the CDR3 is TGCGCCAGCAGCCAACCCCGAGGCGGTGGGAGGTCCTACAATGAGCAGTTCTTC.

V gene TRBV7-2 combines with J gene TRBJ1-2, with D possibly being TRBD1 (6 bases). Deletions cut 3 bases from V and 4 bases from J, with 12 bases between. CDR3 length: 14 residues. CDR1 and CDR2 from the germline V gene are SGHTA and FQGNSA. The CDR3 reads CASSFQGLGYGYTF. CDR3 DNA: TGTGCCAGCAGCTTCCAGGGGCTGGGCTATGGCTACACCTTC.

The gene calls are TRBV6-1 and TRBJ1-1; 9 bases are a match to TRBD1. V was clipped by 5 bases and J by 10 bases; unmatched bases: 5. Germline values: CDR1 MNHNS, CDR2 SASEGT. This CDR3 is 12 amino acids long. The chain's CDR3 is CASSFLTGGAFF. DNA for the CDR3: TGTGCCAGCAGTTTCCTGACAGGGGGAGCTTTCTTT.

The V call is TRBV25-1, the J call TRBJ2-3, with 9 bases that match TRBD2. Germline CDR1 MGHDK, CDR2 SYGVNS. V gave up 6 bases and J gave up 4 bases; unmatched junction bases: 8. CDR3 size: 15 residues. CDR3 nucleotide sequence: TGTGCCAGCAGCCTTCTTGCGGGAGGGCCAGATACGCAGTATTTT. Amino acid sequence: CASSLLAGGPDTQYF.

The V call is TRBV5-5, the J call TRBJ2-6; the D gene is possibly TRBD2 (6 bases). V was cut by 1 base and J by 0 bases, with 20 bases left in between. CDR1 is SGHKS, CDR2 YYEKEE, per germline (reference sequence). CDR3 length: 20 amino acids. CDR3: CASSLFHPGTVNSGANVLTF. CDR3 sequence (DNA): TGTGCCAGCAGCTTGTTTCATCCCGGGACTGTCAACTCTGGGGCCAACGTCCTGACTTTC.

The V gene is TRBV10-2, the J gene TRBJ2-1, with 15 bases identical to TRBD2. The CDR3 is 16 residues long. Germline trimming cut 4 bases from V and 9 bases from J; bases unmatched to any gene: 7. CDR1 WSHSY and CDR2 SAAADI come from the germline V gene. The CDR3: CASSGGLAGGPGEQFF. As DNA, the CDR3 is TGCGCCAGCAGTGGAGGACTAGCGGGGGGGCCTGGTGAGCAGTTCTTC.

The chain links TRBV7-2 to TRBJ2-5; 8 bases match TRBD1. Germline V gene lookup returns CDR1 SGHTA and CDR2 FQGNSA. The CDR3 is 14 amino acids. With 5 bases clipped from V and 6 bases from J, the junction kept 8 bases outside the gene matches. The CDR3 loop is CASSQGQALQTQYF. The CDR3 DNA reads TGTGCCAGCAGCCAGGGACAGGCCTTGCAGACCCAGTACTTC.

The chain employs TRBV25-1 and TRBJ1-6, with a weak D call TRBD1 (5 bases). The CDR3 has 16 residues. CDR1 is MGHDK, CDR2 SYGVNS, per germline. V gave up 8 bases and J gave up 4 bases, with 18 bases separating them. CDR3 DNA: TGTGCCAGCTCCCCCGGGGGGGGAGAATATAATTCACCCCTCCACTTT. It encodes CASSPGGGEYNSPLHF.

The chain links TRBV27 to TRBJ1-2; the D gene is possibly TRBD1 (6 bases). From germline, CDR1 is MNHEY and CDR2 SMNVEV (reference sequence). The V end lost 6 bases, the J end lost 6 bases, and 14 bases lay between the germline ends. The CDR3 runs 13 residues. The CDR3 region has the DNA TGTGCCAGCAGCCAGCGGGGGCAGGATGGCTACACCTTC. It yields the protein CASSQRGQDGYTF.

V and J are TRBV14 and TRBJ2-1; no firm D call. The germline V and J ends were trimmed by 3 bases and 1 base, with 10 bases remaining between them. CDR3 length: 15 residues. Per germline, CDR1 SGHDN and CDR2 FVKESK. DNA of the CDR3: TGTGCCAGCAGCCAGGCCGGGTCTTCCTACAATGAGCAGTTCTTC. It yields the protein CASSQAGSSYNEQFF.

The rearrangement joins TRBV29-1 to TRBJ2-5, with a weak D call TRBD2 (5 bases). Trimming left V 4 bases short and J 5 bases short, with 14 bases between. CDR1 is SQVTM and CDR2 is ANQGSEA in the germline V gene. The CDR3 has 13 residues. Written as DNA, the CDR3 is TGCAGCGTTGGTGGTAGTAGCGTGGAGACCCAGTACTTC. Translating it yields CSVGGSSVETQYF.

The chain links TRBV19 to TRBJ2-2, with D maybe TRBD1 (6 bases). The CDR3 length is 17 residues. V lost 4 bases and J 0 bases, leaving 15 bases between the germline ends. CDR1 LNHDA and CDR2 SQIVND come from the germline V gene (reference sequence). The chain's CDR3 is CASSNGQSLANTGELFF. The DNA for the CDR3 is TGTGCCAGTAGTAATGGACAGTCACTGGCGAACACCGGGGAGCTGTTTTTT.